These T cell receptor beta chains were read from a single sample in a study of Graves' ophthalmopathy and Graves' hyperthyroidism. Each CDR3 protein gets one entry after TCRdb re-called the multiplex PCR reads with MiXCR. Among about 640,000 distinct CDR3 sequences listed, about two fifths were seen once. Sequences were obtained from peripheral blood. Receptors originate from an adult man with Graves' ophthalmopathy. CDR3s include the opening cysteine and the closing phenylalanine or tryptophan. Each record gives: J gene, V gene, clone size, D gene, CDR3 protein, CDR3 DNA. A D gene is named only where the DNA matches it firmly. The size field is filled for only some rows; it gives once, few, many or a size class.

J: TRBJ1-5; V: TRBV10-3; size: many; D: -; CDR3: CAISESVYGDQPQHF; DNA: TGTGCCATCAGTGAGTCGGTATACGGGGATCAGCCCCAGCATTTT
J: TRBJ1-1; V: TRBV4-2; size: few; D: -; CDR3: CASSQSTTANTEAFF; DNA: TGTGCCAGCAGCCAATCCACGACAGCGAACACTGAAGCTTTCTTT
J: TRBJ2-6; V: TRBV19; size: -; D: -; CDR3: CASSITGGANVLTF; DNA: TGTGCCAGTAGTATCACCGGGGGGGCCAACGTCCTGACTTTC
J: TRBJ1-6; V: TRBV29-1; size: -; D: TRBD1; CDR3: CSARDRGVSPLHF; DNA: TGCAGCGCCCGGGACAGGGGGGTTTCACCCCTCCACTTT
J: TRBJ2-7; V: TRBV7-8; size: many; D: -; CDR3: CASSPGYREQYF; DNA: TGTGCCAGCAGCCCCGGGTACCGAGAGCAGTACTTC
J: TRBJ2-7; V: TRBV19; size: few; D: -; CDR3: CASSIGRGSYEQYF; DNA: TGTGCCAGTAGTATCGGCAGGGGTTCATACGAGCAGTACTTC
J: TRBJ2-7; V: TRBV10-2; size: many; D: TRBD1; CDR3: CASIRGRQGVYEQYF; DNA: TGCGCCAGCATTCGAGGGAGACAGGGGGTTTACGAGCAGTACTTC
J: TRBJ1-2; V: TRBV2; size: -; D: TRBD1; CDR3: CASTYRRTGNIYGYTF; DNA: TGTGCCAGCACCTACCGCAGGACAGGGAATATTTACGGCTACACCTTC
J: TRBJ1-5; V: TRBV20-1; size: -; D: -; CDR3: CSARAGGGISNQPQHF; DNA: TGCAGTGCTAGAGCTGGGGGCGGAATCAGCAATCAGCCCCAGCATTTT
J: TRBJ2-5; V: TRBV7-9; size: many; D: TRBD2; CDR3: CASQYGGLAETQYF; DNA: TGTGCCAGCCAGTATGGGGGACTAGCCGAGACCCAGTACTTC
J: TRBJ2-3; V: TRBV24-1; size: many; D: -; CDR3: CATSDPAWDTQYF; DNA: TGTGCCACCAGTGACCCGGCCTGGGATACGCAGTATTTT
J: TRBJ1-5; V: TRBV5-1; size: -; D: TRBD1; CDR3: CASSFMGQPWAEHF; DNA: TGTGCCAGCAGCTTTATGGGACAGCCCTGGGCCGAGCATTTT
J: TRBJ2-2; V: TRBV20-1; size: -; D: -; CDR3: CSARPGGRNTGELFF; DNA: TGCAGTGCTCGTCCAGGGGGGAGGAACACCGGGGAGCTGTTTTTT
J: TRBJ1-2; V: TRBV20-1; size: -; D: -; CDR3: CSARVQGGGYTF; DNA: TGCAGTGCTCGAGTACAGGGAGGCGGCTACACCTTC
J: TRBJ2-6; V: TRBV20-1; size: many; D: -; CDR3: CSARVGPSGANVLTF; DNA: TGCAGTGCTAGAGTTGGTCCCTCTGGGGCCAACGTCCTGACTTTC
J: TRBJ1-4; V: TRBV10-3; size: few; D: -; CDR3: CASSITGRWEKLFF; DNA: TGTGCCAGCAGCATCACAGGGAGATGGGAAAAACTGTTTTTT
J: TRBJ1-4; V: TRBV24-1; size: many; D: TRBD1; CDR3: CATSTDRAEKLFF; DNA: TGTGCCACCAGTACGGACAGGGCTGAAAAACTGTTTTTT
J: TRBJ1-2; V: TRBV29-1; size: -; D: -; CDR3: CSVGATGYTF; DNA: TGCAGCGTGGGGGCGACGGGCTACACCTTC
J: TRBJ2-7; V: TRBV6-6; size: many; D: -; CDR3: CASTPGEGGAYEQYF; DNA: TGTGCCAGCACCCCGGGGGAGGGGGGTGCCTACGAGCAGTACTTC
J: TRBJ2-5; V: TRBV7-9; size: -; D: TRBD2; CDR3: CASSPRGWGSGGQETQYF; DNA: TGTGCCAGCAGCCCTCGGGGCTGGGGTAGCGGGGGGCAAGAGACCCAGTACTTC
J: TRBJ2-5; V: TRBV7-2; size: few; D: TRBD2; CDR3: CASRLAGEGETQYF; DNA: TGTGCCAGCAGGCTAGCGGGAGAGGGGGAGACCCAGTACTTC
J: TRBJ1-6; V: TRBV7-8; size: many; D: -; CDR3: CASSRPGEINSPLHF; DNA: TGTGCCAGCAGCCGCCCAGGGGAAATTAATTCACCCCTCCACTTT
J: TRBJ1-4; V: TRBV20-1; size: -; D: -; CDR3: CSALGRNTEEKLFF; DNA: TGCAGTGCGCTTGGACGGAACACTGAGGAAAAACTGTTTTTT
J: TRBJ2-5; V: TRBV4-1; size: -; D: -; CDR3: CASSQGGTLNRETQYF; DNA: TGCGCCAGCAGCCAAGGTGGGACGCTCAATCGGGAGACCCAGTACTTC
J: TRBJ1-5; V: TRBV2; size: many; D: TRBD1; CDR3: CASRGQGGGYSNQPQHF; DNA: TGTGCCAGCAGGGGACAGGGTGGGGGTTATAGCAATCAGCCCCAGCATTTT
J: TRBJ2-7; V: TRBV20-1; size: many; D: TRBD1; CDR3: CSAPGTGMRFGLYEQYF; DNA: TGCAGTGCACCCGGGACAGGGATGCGTTTTGGTCTGTACGAGCAGTACTTC
J: TRBJ2-5; V: TRBV4-1; size: many; D: -; CDR3: CASSQEIEETQYF; DNA: TGCGCCAGCAGCCAAGAGATCGAAGAGACCCAGTACTTC
J: TRBJ2-5; V: TRBV7-6; size: many; D: TRBD2; CDR3: CASSYRLAQETQYF; DNA: TGTGCCAGCAGCTACCGACTAGCGCAAGAGACCCAGTACTTC
J: TRBJ2-2; V: TRBV2; size: many; D: -; CDR3: CASTGDSRTGELFF; DNA: TGTGCCAGCACAGGGGACTCGCGCACCGGGGAGCTGTTTTTT
J: TRBJ2-5; V: TRBV5-8; size: many; D: -; CDR3: CASSLVKGTQYF; DNA: TGTGCCAGCAGCTTGGTAAAGGGGACCCAGTACTTC
J: TRBJ1-3; V: TRBV7-9; size: many; D: -; CDR3: CASSFTDSSGNTIYF; DNA: TGTGCCAGCAGCTTCACGGACAGCTCTGGAAACACCATATATTTT
J: TRBJ1-6; V: TRBV19; size: many; D: -; CDR3: CASRVGGLAPLHF; DNA: TGTGCCAGTAGAGTAGGGGGTCTTGCACCCCTCCACTTT
J: TRBJ1-1; V: TRBV7-9; size: many; D: -; CDR3: CASSSPGGSAYTEAFF; DNA: TGTGCCAGCAGCTCCCCGGGGGGCAGCGCGTACACTGAAGCTTTCTTT
J: TRBJ2-7; V: TRBV2; size: many; D: TRBD2; CDR3: CASSSPGLVNEQYF; DNA: TGTGCCAGCAGTTCACCGGGACTAGTTAACGAGCAGTACTTC
J: TRBJ1-2; V: TRBV24-1; size: -; D: TRBD1; CDR3: CATSDGTGSYTF; DNA: TGTGCCACCAGTGACGGGACAGGGAGCTACACCTTC
J: TRBJ1-1; V: TRBV7-8; size: -; D: TRBD1; CDR3: CASSTGQGHTEAFF; DNA: TGTGCCAGTAGTACCGGACAGGGGCACACTGAAGCTTTCTTT
J: TRBJ1-1; V: TRBV7-3; size: many; D: TRBD1; CDR3: CASSPQGRDTEAFF; DNA: TGTGCCAGCAGTCCACAGGGGAGGGACACTGAAGCTTTCTTT
J: TRBJ2-7; V: TRBV9; size: few; D: -; CDR3: CASSVSGQSSYEQYF; DNA: TGTGCCAGCAGCGTATCAGGTCAGAGCTCCTACGAGCAGTACTTC
J: TRBJ2-7; V: TRBV7-2; size: many; D: -; CDR3: CASSLRGSGSYEQYF; DNA: TGTGCCAGCAGCTTAAGGGGTAGCGGCTCCTACGAGCAGTACTTC
J: TRBJ2-6; V: TRBV11-2; size: -; D: -; CDR3: CASSLYSSGADVLTF; DNA: TGTGCCAGCAGTTTATACAGCTCTGGGGCCGACGTCCTGACTTTC
J: TRBJ2-7; V: TRBV9; size: -; D: -; CDR3: CASSVADGPFYVQYF; DNA: TGTGCCAGCAGCGTAGCTGATGGGCCGTTCTACGTGCAGTACTTC
J: TRBJ1-5; V: TRBV20-1; size: -; D: -; CDR3: CSARGGSPQHF; DNA: TGCAGTGCTAGAGGCGGTTCTCCCCAGCATTTT
J: TRBJ2-1; V: TRBV24-1; size: few; D: -; CDR3: CATSDLRTEFF; DNA: TGTGCCACCAGTGATTTGCGGACGGAGTTCTTC
J: TRBJ1-2; V: TRBV19; size: -; D: -; CDR3: CASLGVNYGYTF; DNA: TGTGCTAGTTTGGGGGTTAACTATGGCTACACCTTC
J: TRBJ2-7; V: TRBV19; size: few; D: TRBD2; CDR3: CASSSLPGLAGGLFYEQYF; DNA: TGTGCCAGTAGTTCACTACCGGGACTAGCGGGAGGGCTCTTCTACGAGCAGTACTTC
J: TRBJ2-2; V: TRBV7-8; size: -; D: -; CDR3: CASSWGDRNTGGLFF; DNA: TGTGCCAGCAGCTGGGGAGACAGGAACACCGGGGGGCTGTTCTTT
J: TRBJ1-6; V: TRBV14; size: many; D: -; CDR3: CASSHVTHSPLHF; DNA: TGTGCCAGCAGCCATGTAACACATTCACCCCTCCACTTT
J: TRBJ1-1; V: TRBV13; size: many; D: TRBD1; CDR3: CATSSGGQEAFF; DNA: TGTGCCACTAGCTCCGGGGGACAGGAAGCTTTCTTT
J: TRBJ2-7; V: TRBV5-1; size: -; D: TRBD2; CDR3: CASRSGSPLGREQYF; DNA: TGCGCCTCCAGGAGCGGGAGCCCCCTGGGTCGCGAGCAGTACTTC
J: TRBJ1-2; V: TRBV25-1; size: few; D: TRBD1; CDR3: CARSLDRGGGYTF; DNA: TGTGCTAGAAGCTTAGACAGGGGCGGTGGCTACACCTTC